This section outlines one TCR beta chain sequence together with its context. Trimming removed 9 bases at V and 9 bases at J, with 12 bases between. Looked up from germline, CDR1 is SEHNR and CDR2 is FQNEAQ (reference sequence). This CDR3 has 11 amino acids. Repertoires were generated with immunoSEQ multiplex PCR, while TCRdb's copy carries only in-frame clones and drops some. Of around 300,000 clones listed, 85% are singletons. Participants were aged about 18 to 100 years from roughly 26 US areas. Cohorts were based on clinical histories the participants reported. The sample belongs to a study of blood T cell repertoires in COVID-19. Looking at the study overall: Both acute and convalescent COVID-19 samples were obtained from the United States, Italy and Spain. Sources were T cells, B-cell-depleted T cells, or PBMCs; the material itself was cDNA or gDNA.

The sequencing input was PBMCs or T cells enriched from blood (not recorded which). The receptor was isolated from a woman between 50 and 59 years old who had recovered from COVID-19. J is TRBJ1-3 and V is TRBV7-9; D is ambiguous. CDR3 in amino acids: CARADSSTIYF. The CDR3 nucleotides read TGTGCCAGGGCTGACTCTTCCACCATATATTTT.